This T cell receptor (beta chain) was sequenced in a study of T cells in women clearing cervical HPV infection. Clones were sequenced by immunoSEQ multiplex PCR, and TCRdb holds only the in-frame ones, with some missing. The table gives some 40,000 clones; the top ten clones make up roughly 5.2% of it. Germline loops: CDR1 SNHLY, CDR2 FYNNEI. Trimming pared 4 bases from V and 2 bases from J, leaving 14 bases between. This CDR3 is 15 amino acids long. For this clone: The CDR3 end is not reached by the read, which stops 3 residues before it; the germline J gene fills it in.

The chain is built from TRBV2 and TRBJ2-5; a possible D gene is TRBD1 (6 bases). The sequenced material came from blood buffy coat. This TCR came from a woman between 18 and 70 years old with a cervical HPV16 infection that either progressed to CIN3+ or cleared (not recorded which). The CDR3 bases that were read are TGTGCCAGCAGTGTGGGACAAGACCTTCAAGAGACC. This encodes CASSVGQDLQET. The entire CDR3 protein is CASSVGQDLQETQYF.